This is a list of T cell receptor beta chains from one sample in a study of blood T cell repertoires in COVID-19. The protocol was immunoSEQ multiplex PCR, while the TCRdb copy is restricted to in-frame clones and leaves out a portion. In the table there are approximately 93,000 clones, 88% of which are singletons. Sequenced material: peripheral blood. The receptor source for this set is a middle-aged man with COVID-19, enrolled during active disease. The CDR3 runs from the conserved cysteine through the conserved F or W. Fields, in order: V gene, D gene, J gene, clone size, CDR3 DNA, CDR3 protein. The D gene is left open where the match is weak. Clone sizes are given selectively: once, few, many, or a class where the clone is expanded.

v_call: TRBV18; d_call: NA; j_call: TRBJ1-6; clone_size: NA; cdr3_nt: TGTGCCAGCCGCGGGGAAGTTGGGAATTCACCCCTCCACTTT; cdr3_aa: CASRGEVGNSPLHF
v_call: TRBV2; d_call: NA; j_call: TRBJ1-5; clone_size: NA; cdr3_nt: TGTGCCAGCAGTGAAGAACCGGGAGGATGGAATCAGCCCCAGCATTTT; cdr3_aa: CASSEEPGGWNQPQHF
v_call: TRBV28; d_call: NA; j_call: TRBJ2-3; clone_size: NA; cdr3_nt: TGTGCCAGCAGTCCCGGGTGGTTGGGGAGGCGGACAGATACGCAGTATTTT; cdr3_aa: CASSPGWLGRRTDTQYF
v_call: TRBV10-1; d_call: TRBD1; j_call: TRBJ1-4; clone_size: NA; cdr3_nt: TGCGCCAGCAGACAGGGGAATAGCGAAAAACTGTTTTTT; cdr3_aa: CASRQGNSEKLFF
v_call: TRBV7-3; d_call: NA; j_call: TRBJ2-1; clone_size: NA; cdr3_nt: TGTGCCAGCAGCTTAGGGCACAACAATGAGCAGTTCTTC; cdr3_aa: CASSLGHNNEQFF
v_call: TRBV9; d_call: NA; j_call: TRBJ1-3; clone_size: NA; cdr3_nt: TGTGCCAGCAGCGCCGGACACAGGCAATCTGGAAACACCATATATTTT; cdr3_aa: CASSAGHRQSGNTIYF
v_call: TRBV30; d_call: NA; j_call: TRBJ2-2; clone_size: NA; cdr3_nt: TGTGCCTGGAGGGTGCTAGGGGCGCCCGGGGAGCTGTTTTTT; cdr3_aa: CAWRVLGAPGELFF
v_call: TRBV18; d_call: TRBD1; j_call: TRBJ1-4; clone_size: NA; cdr3_nt: TGTGCCAGCTCACCAGGGACAGGGAGTACTCTCGAAAAACTGTTTTTT; cdr3_aa: CASSPGTGSTLEKLFF
v_call: TRBV11-2; d_call: NA; j_call: TRBJ2-5; clone_size: few; cdr3_nt: TGTGCCAGCAGCCGGGAAGTGGGCGGCGGGGAGACCCAGTACTTC; cdr3_aa: CASSREVGGGETQYF
v_call: TRBV4-1; d_call: NA; j_call: TRBJ1-6; clone_size: few; cdr3_nt: TGCGCCAGCAGCCAAGACAGACGTGGGCCGAACAATTCACCCCTCCACTTT; cdr3_aa: CASSQDRRGPNNSPLHF
v_call: TRBV7-2; d_call: TRBD2; j_call: TRBJ2-2; clone_size: NA; cdr3_nt: TGTGCCAGCAGCCCCGGACTAGCGGGGGGGCGGACCGGGGAGCTGTTTTTT; cdr3_aa: CASSPGLAGGRTGELFF
v_call: TRBV2; d_call: TRBD2; j_call: TRBJ2-5; clone_size: NA; cdr3_nt: TGTGCCAGCAGTGGGGCAGCGGGATACCAAGAGACCCAGTACTTC; cdr3_aa: CASSGAAGYQETQYF
v_call: TRBV7-8; d_call: TRBD1; j_call: TRBJ1-4; clone_size: NA; cdr3_nt: TGTGCCAGCAGCTTAGCAGGTGGACAGGGTGGAGTAAAACTGTTTTTT; cdr3_aa: CASSLAGGQGGVKLFF
v_call: TRBV5-4; d_call: NA; j_call: TRBJ1-2; clone_size: NA; cdr3_nt: TGTGCCAGCAGCCCTCCGGGACACCTCTATGGCTACACCTTC; cdr3_aa: CASSPPGHLYGYTF
v_call: TRBV5-1; d_call: TRBD1; j_call: TRBJ2-7; clone_size: NA; cdr3_nt: TGCGCCAGCAGCACCAGCTGGACAGGGTTATCCTACGAGCAGTACTTC; cdr3_aa: CASSTSWTGLSYEQYF
v_call: TRBV28; d_call: NA; j_call: TRBJ2-2; clone_size: NA; cdr3_nt: TGTGCCAGCTGGGAGTTGTCCGGGGAGCTGTTTTTT; cdr3_aa: CASWELSGELFF
v_call: TRBV11-3; d_call: NA; j_call: TRBJ2-7; clone_size: NA; cdr3_nt: TGTGCCAGCAGCCCGTCAGGGGGGTCATACGAGCAGTACTTC; cdr3_aa: CASSPSGGSYEQYF
v_call: TRBV5-1; d_call: NA; j_call: TRBJ1-2; clone_size: few; cdr3_nt: TGCGCCAGCAGCTTGGAACGTGGACTCGGTGGCTACACCTTC; cdr3_aa: CASSLERGLGGYTF
v_call: TRBV15; d_call: TRBD2; j_call: TRBJ2-5; clone_size: NA; cdr3_nt: TGTGCCACCAGCATAACGGGGGGGCAACAGGAGACCCAGTACTTC; cdr3_aa: CATSITGGQQETQYF
v_call: TRBV5-1; d_call: TRBD1; j_call: TRBJ2-2; clone_size: NA; cdr3_nt: TGCGCCAGCAGCTTGGATGAGGGGGCCTATGGGGAGCTGTTTTTT; cdr3_aa: CASSLDEGAYGELFF
v_call: TRBV7-3; d_call: TRBD2; j_call: TRBJ2-1; clone_size: NA; cdr3_nt: TGTGCCAGCAGCCCCGCCGGGACTAGCGTGCATGAGCAGTTCTTC; cdr3_aa: CASSPAGTSVHEQFF
v_call: TRBV3-1/TRBV3-2; d_call: NA; j_call: TRBJ2-4; clone_size: NA; cdr3_nt: TGTGCCAGCAGCCAGAAGGACAGGAGGGGAGCCAAAAACATTCAGTACTTC; cdr3_aa: CASSQKDRRGAKNIQYF
v_call: TRBV7-3; d_call: NA; j_call: TRBJ1-1; clone_size: NA; cdr3_nt: TGTGCCAGCAGCTTAGGACACTCGAACACTGAAGCTTTCTTT; cdr3_aa: CASSLGHSNTEAFF
v_call: TRBV7-2; d_call: NA; j_call: TRBJ2-2; clone_size: NA; cdr3_nt: TGTGCCAGCAGCTTAGCGGGGGGAATCACCGGGGAGCTGTTTTTT; cdr3_aa: CASSLAGGITGELFF
v_call: TRBV2; d_call: NA; j_call: TRBJ1-5; clone_size: NA; cdr3_nt: TGTGCCAGCTCGGGGGGGATCAATCAGCCCCAGCATTTT; cdr3_aa: CASSGGINQPQHF
v_call: TRBV20-1; d_call: TRBD1; j_call: TRBJ2-7; clone_size: NA; cdr3_nt: TGCAGTGCTAGTTCCGGGACAGGGCGAAACGAGCAGTACTTC; cdr3_aa: CSASSGTGRNEQYF
v_call: TRBV5-1; d_call: TRBD1; j_call: TRBJ1-1; clone_size: NA; cdr3_nt: TGCGCCAGCAGCTTGGATAGGACAGGCATGAACACTGAAGCTTTCTTT; cdr3_aa: CASSLDRTGMNTEAFF
v_call: TRBV19; d_call: TRBD1; j_call: TRBJ2-2; clone_size: NA; cdr3_nt: TGTGCCAGCCGCCCCGGGACAGGGTTTACCGGGGAGCTGTTTTTT; cdr3_aa: CASRPGTGFTGELFF
v_call: TRBV2; d_call: TRBD2; j_call: TRBJ2-5; clone_size: NA; cdr3_nt: TGTGCCAGCAGATATGTAAGCGGGGGGGAGGAGACCCAGTACTTC; cdr3_aa: CASRYVSGGEETQYF
v_call: TRBV5-8; d_call: NA; j_call: TRBJ2-3; clone_size: NA; cdr3_nt: TGTGCCAGCAGCTTGGACGGACTCCCTGCGCAGTATTTT; cdr3_aa: CASSLDGLPAQYF
v_call: TRBV15; d_call: NA; j_call: TRBJ1-2; clone_size: NA; cdr3_nt: TGTGCCACCAGCAGAGATCGGGACATGGACTATGGCTACACCTTC; cdr3_aa: CATSRDRDMDYGYTF
v_call: TRBV9; d_call: TRBD1; j_call: TRBJ1-1; clone_size: NA; cdr3_nt: TGTGCCAGCAGCGTCCACATCGAGACAGGGGTGATCTTCTTT; cdr3_aa: CASSVHIETGVIFF
v_call: TRBV6-4; d_call: NA; j_call: TRBJ1-2; clone_size: NA; cdr3_nt: TGTGCCAGCATTAACAACCAGGGGCCGTATAACTATGGCTACACCTTC; cdr3_aa: CASINNQGPYNYGYTF
v_call: TRBV5-1; d_call: TRBD2; j_call: TRBJ2-1; clone_size: NA; cdr3_nt: TGCGCCAGCAGCTCCCCAACTAGCGGGGGCCTGACCTACAATGAGCAGTTCTTC; cdr3_aa: CASSSPTSGGLTYNEQFF
v_call: TRBV21-1; d_call: NA; j_call: TRBJ1-5; clone_size: NA; cdr3_nt: TGTGCCAGCAGATGCGCGGATCAAAGCAATCAGCCCCAGCATTTT; cdr3_aa: CASRCADQSNQPQHF
v_call: TRBV27; d_call: NA; j_call: TRBJ2-7; clone_size: NA; cdr3_nt: TGTGCCAGCAGTTTAAGAAAGGGGCCGGGCTACGAGCAGTACTTC; cdr3_aa: CASSLRKGPGYEQYF
v_call: TRBV30; d_call: TRBD1; j_call: TRBJ1-1; clone_size: NA; cdr3_nt: TGTGCCTGGAGTACCCTCGACAGGGGGTACACTGAAGCTTTCTTT; cdr3_aa: CAWSTLDRGYTEAFF
v_call: TRBV28; d_call: TRBD2; j_call: TRBJ2-1; clone_size: NA; cdr3_nt: TGTGCCAGCAGCCCCCGCACTAGCGGGGACAATGAGCAGTTCTTC; cdr3_aa: CASSPRTSGDNEQFF
v_call: TRBV3-1/TRBV3-2; d_call: NA; j_call: TRBJ2-1; clone_size: NA; cdr3_nt: TGTGCCAGCAGCCAAGCCGGGGAATACAATGAGCAGTTCTTC; cdr3_aa: CASSQAGEYNEQFF